This TCR beta chain is drawn from a study of Ad26.COV2.S vaccination and SARS-CoV-2 variants. This clone was counted between two and nine times. Its antigen is not known. The CDR3 runs 14 residues. In germline, CDR1 is LGHDT, CDR2 YNNKEL (reference sequence). Trimming removed 1 base from V and 2 bases from J, with 9 bases in between. Study outcomes and limitations: Compared with placebo recipients, vaccine recipients had higher spike-specific TCR breadth. Spike-specific CD8+ and CD4+ T cell responses reportedly showed substantial breadth after vaccination. Estimates derived from TCR breadth and depth analyses may have underestimated total T cell responses.

Libraries were prepared by immunoSEQ multiplex PCR; TCRdb keeps only in-frame clonotypes and omits some of them. Among around 400,000 clones listed, 90% were seen once. As for treatment: some 20 received Ad26.COV2.S at low or high dose, single or two shots; 5 received placebo; per-sample allocation not given. After the first vaccine or placebo injection, samples were drawn on day 63. This rearrangement joins TRBV3-1 (or the pseudogene TRBV3-2) to TRBJ2-7; tentatively, D is TRBD1 (6 bases). Specimen: peripheral blood, collected in a trial of Ad26.COV2.S vaccine versus placebo. The receptor comes from a person aged 18-65 years who received the Ad26.COV2.S COVID-19 vaccine or a placebo. CDR3 loop: CASSQVGQTYEQYF. The CDR3 DNA reads TGTGCCAGCAGCCAAGTCGGACAGACCTACGAGCAGTACTTC.